This T cell receptor beta chain came from a study of CD8 T cells in ankylosing spondylitis. Generation of TCR beta libraries employed quantitative 5'-RACE incorporating molecular barcodes. In TCRdb, the 5' RACE reads were re-called with MiXCR into one record per CDR3 protein. Counted here are approximately 290,000 distinct CDR3 sequences, 20% to 25% occurring once; the ten biggest clones make up around 3.2%. The CDR3 extends over 12 amino acids. Germline V gene lookup returns CDR1 SEHNR and CDR2 FQNEAQ (reference sequence). Between the trimmed V and J ends, which lost 8 bases and 5 bases, there was a span of 13 bases. Study-wide findings and caveats: What seemed typical of ankylosing spondylitis blood was a TCR beta motif built from eight highly homologous variants. Several of the motif variants were reported before in synovial fluid and blood from reactive arthritis.

The table lists this clonotype with many counts. Its antigen is not known. Material: blood, either unsorted or a sorted T cell fraction (not recorded which). The TCR sequence derives from a female donor with ankylosing spondylitis or in good health (not recorded which). The chain recombines TRBV7-9 with TRBJ2-7; possibly TRBD2 for D (6 bases). The CDR3 is CASVAENHEQYF. CDR3 bases: TGTGCCAGCGTAGCGGAGAACCACGAGCAGTACTTC. Variable domain in full (rest from reference TRBV7-9 and TRBJ2-7): DTGVSQNPRHKITKRGQNVTFRCDPISEHNRLYWYRQTLGQGPEFLTYFQNEAQLEKSRLLSDRFSAERPKGSFSTLEIQRTEQGDSAMYLCASVAENHEQYFGPGTRLTVT.